This T cell receptor (beta chain) was captured by sequencing in a study of T-cell memory formation after mild COVID-19 (dated by TCRdb to the early 2020s). As for the study more broadly: TCR sequence clusters from the two donors were found to be largely donor specific. T-cell clones expanding and contracting after mild COVID-19 in two donors were tracked by longitudinal TCRalpha and TCRbeta repertoire sequencing. The cohort comprised two young, previously healthy adult volunteers, one female and one male.

Sequences MNHEY (CDR1) and SMNVEV (CDR2) are obtained from the germline V gene (reference sequence). V loses 5 bases at its end and J loses 3 bases; junction bases beyond the gene matches: 3. The CDR3, cysteine through phenylalanine, is 13 amino acids long. The read is trimmed to its CDR3 DNA, 39 bases read in frame from base 1. TCRdb records Illumina NovaSeq 6000 as the sequencer. TCRalpha and TCRbeta cDNA libraries were built by 5'RACE with constant-segment primers, adding sample barcodes and unique molecular identifiers. RNA was extracted from every sample with Trizol reagent. Libraries were amplified in two PCR steps, with a second sample barcode and Illumina TruSeq adapters added in the second step. The libraries were sequenced on an Illumina NovaSeq using 2 x 150 bp paired-end reads. Under the source paper's analysis protocol: Reads were demultiplexed and collapsed into UMI-guided consensus sequences with migec v1.2.7. With mixcr v2.1.11, UMI consensuses were aligned to TRA and TRB V and J templates and assembled into clonotypes. A clonotype was counted as expanded or contracted only when both edgeR and NoisET called the clonotype significant, with the noise models trained on biological replicates. edgeR calls used a false discovery rate-adjusted p below 0.01 and a log2 fold-change threshold of 1. PCA with hierarchical clustering of max-normalized trajectories of the 1000 most abundant clonotypes was used as exploratory dynamics analysis. The CD4 or CD8 phenotype of responding clones was assigned using the separately sequenced CD4+ and CD8+ repertoires. The public reads were quality trimmed at Q25 with fastp and then assembled into clones with MiXCR by TCRdb, keeping productive beta chains. Rows with one shared CDR3 protein collapse into an entry with the most common genes and DNA. It is TCRdb's table, rather than the study itself, that gives the V and J calls and clone size. Across this sample there are 300,000 to 400,000 distinct CDR3 sequences, with around 30% seen only once. About 14% of the sample is held by the ten biggest clonotypes.

Concerning this clonotype itself: What this receptor recognizes is not known. Per-base qualities were not stored, and no clone one base away is much larger.

Findings and caveats that apply to the study as a whole: Clones that contracted from day 15 to 85 showed balanced CD4/CD8 phenotypes, whereas a second wave of clones that expanded from day 15 to 37 leaned towards CD4+. The second-wave clones that peaked on day 37 were not confirmed to be SARS-CoV-2 specific. Contracting CD4+ clones appeared mostly in the CM and EM memory subsets, whereas CD8+ clones were enriched in EMRA. The detection of some responding clones in pre-infection memory suggests that pre-existing cross-reactive memory T cells joined the SARS-CoV-2 response. The study included only a couple of mild cases, and larger cohorts that include severe cases with pre-infection samples were judged to be necessary.

Ficoll-Paque density gradient centrifugation was the method used to isolate PBMCs. The sequenced sample consisted of PBMCs or a T cell subset sorted from them (not recorded which). The receptor was derived from an adult woman who had mild COVID-19 (a few samples of this study predate the infection). The sample titles of this study are shuffled in the database, so cell type and time point are left out; the donor was told from shared clones. In this chain, TRBV27 is recombined with TRBJ2-7, and 8 junctional nucleotides match TRBD1. The CDR3 protein sequence reads: CASSRTGYYEQYF. The nucleotides read TGTGCCAGCAGTCGGACAGGGTACTACGAGCAGTACTTC.